This T cell receptor beta chain is from a study of shared clonotypes between healthy human individuals. Study-wide findings and caveats: Clonotypes shared by all four sorted-subset donors had higher generation probabilities than non-shared clonotypes. Around 4.9% of naive CD4 clonotypes were shared across several donors.

V was pared by 0 bases and J by 1 base, with 5 bases between. Germline CDR1 SGHRS, CDR2 YFSETQ. The CDR3 runs to 14 residues. In the naive CD8 group, cells lacked CD45RO and were positively selected for CCR7, so terminally differentiated effector memory CD45RA+ cells were left out. Each donor was a Caucasian adult residing in Nashville, Tennessee. As regards this clone: Antigen unknown.

Repertoires were generated with immunoSEQ multiplex PCR, while TCRdb's copy carries only in-frame clones and drops some. The data contain hundreds of thousands of clones, more than 95% of them seen just once; the ten biggest clones take up 0.3% to 0.35%. The TCR sequence derives from a man under 40 in good health. This chain uses TRBV5-1 with TRBJ1-3; D is possibly TRBD1 (5 bases). Sequenced: naive CD8+ T cells sorted from blood. The CDR3 here is CASSLEGSGNTIYF. CDR3 DNA: TGCGCCAGCAGCTTGGAGGGGTCTGGAAACACCATATATTTT.